This T cell receptor (beta chain) came from a study of OX40 agonist ivuxolimab in advanced cancers. With respect to the entire study: Ivuxolimab was an agonistic, fully human IgG2 monoclonal antibody directed against OX40 (CD134), a costimulatory receptor. The paper reports the monotherapy dose-escalation portion (N = 52 patients) of the phase I ivuxolimab trial. Of the roughly 50 dose-escalation patients, hepatocellular carcinoma was present in 19, melanoma in around 15, renal cell carcinoma in 9 and head and neck cancer in 9. Partial responses occurred in three dose-escalation patients: two with cutaneous melanoma and one with hepatocellular carcinoma. Prior anti-PD-1, anti-PD-L1 or anti-CTLA-4 therapy was permitted, and about two fifths of dose-escalation patients had received checkpoint inhibitors. In the dose-escalation cohort, 82.7% of patients were male, and the mean age was approximately 64 years, with a range of about 23 to 90. The point of sequencing TCRbeta in the periphery was to test whether ivuxolimab changed TCR sequence diversity and drove clonal T-cell expansion. Intravenous ivuxolimab was administered to patients every 2 weeks at six dose levels: 0.01, 0.1, 0.3, 1.5, 3 and 10 mg/kg.

The investigation overall reported the following: Low levels of normalized T-cell clonal expansion were also shown by some nonresponding patients. After ivuxolimab, CD8+ T cells had more expanded clones than CD4+ T cells on average. Partial responders in the 0.1-3.0 mg/kg groups had among the lowest normalized peripheral clonal expansion, especially among CD8+ T cells. The antigen specificity of the clonally expanded peripheral T cells was not determined. At doses of 0.1 to 3.0 mg/kg, clonal expansion of both CD4+ and CD8+ T cells in blood was seen between baseline and week 6.

Patients with autoimmune disease history or receiving systemic immunosuppression were excluded from the trial. Peripheral blood for TCR sequencing was collected from all dose cohorts at baseline, on cycle 4 day 1, and on cycle 7 day 1. Samples were obtained from an open-label, multicenter, first-in-human phase I dose-escalation trial of ivuxolimab. Adults with locally advanced or metastatic melanoma, renal cell, hepatocellular, or head and neck squamous cell carcinoma were enrolled in the trial. Before TCR sequencing, CD4+ and CD8+ T cells were separately sorted from peripheral blood. Notes on this clone: It has no known antigen specificity. Base qualities are not recorded, but no much larger clone differs from it by a single base.

To sequence the TCRbeta CDR3 region, genomic DNA was isolated from the sorted cells. The immunoSEQ Assay was used to sequence the TCRbeta CDR3 regions. The table was pulled from immuneACCESS by TCRdb, which kept in-frame rearrangements only. Such tables lose some clones; where checked, under half of the loss comes from unresolved V genes, and the rest has no known cause. This sample gives about 73,000 clones in total; 90% of them show up just once. The top ten clones comprise 0.5% to 0.55% of the sample. Sequencing used CD4+ or CD8+ T cells sorted from blood, obtained in a trial of the OX40 agonist ivuxolimab. This TCR was sampled from an adult with an advanced solid tumor such as melanoma, head and neck, liver or kidney cancer.

The CDR3 amino acid sequence is: CASSPRQGAGETQYF. In nucleotide form, the sequence is TGTGCCAGCAGTCCCAGACAGGGGGCGGGAGAGACCCAGTACTTC. The chain employs TRBV6-6 and TRBJ2-5, and 10 junction bases match TRBD1. Trimming removed 5 bases from V and 4 bases from J; the gene matches leave 7 bases unexplained. Taken from cysteine to phenylalanine, the CDR3 has 15 residues. Just the 45-base CDR3 DNA is kept, in frame starting at base 1. Taken from the germline V gene (reference sequence), the CDR1 and CDR2 loops are MNHNY and SVGAGI.